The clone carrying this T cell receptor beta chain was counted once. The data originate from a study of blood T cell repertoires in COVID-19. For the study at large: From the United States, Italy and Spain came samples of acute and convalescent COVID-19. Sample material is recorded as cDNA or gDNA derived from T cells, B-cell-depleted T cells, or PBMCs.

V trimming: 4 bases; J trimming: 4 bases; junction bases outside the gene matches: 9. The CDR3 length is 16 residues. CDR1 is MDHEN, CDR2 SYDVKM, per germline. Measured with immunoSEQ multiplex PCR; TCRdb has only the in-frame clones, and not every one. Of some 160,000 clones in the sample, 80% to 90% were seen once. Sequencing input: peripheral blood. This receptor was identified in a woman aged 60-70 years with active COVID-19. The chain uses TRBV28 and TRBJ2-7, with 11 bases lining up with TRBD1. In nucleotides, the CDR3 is TGTGCCAGCAGTTCGGACAGGGGGCGTGGGGTGTACGAGCAGTACTTC. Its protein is CASSSDRGRGVYEQYF. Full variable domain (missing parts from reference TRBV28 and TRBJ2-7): DVKVTQSSRYLVKRTGEKVFLECVQDMDHENMFWYRQDPGLGLRLIYFSYDVKMKEKGDIPEGYSVSREKKERFSLILESASTNQTSMYLCASSSDRGRGVYEQYFGPGTRLTVT.